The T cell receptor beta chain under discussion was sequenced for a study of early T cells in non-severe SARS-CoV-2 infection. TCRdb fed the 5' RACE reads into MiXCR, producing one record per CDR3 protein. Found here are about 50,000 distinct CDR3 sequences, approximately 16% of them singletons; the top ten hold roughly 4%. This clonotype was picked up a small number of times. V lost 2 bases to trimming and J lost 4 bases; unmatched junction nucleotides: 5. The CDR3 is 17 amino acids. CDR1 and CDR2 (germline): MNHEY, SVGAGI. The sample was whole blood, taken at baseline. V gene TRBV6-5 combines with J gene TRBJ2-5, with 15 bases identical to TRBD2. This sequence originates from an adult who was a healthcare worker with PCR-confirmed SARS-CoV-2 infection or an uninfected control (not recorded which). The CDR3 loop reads CASSYRWTSGRGETQYF. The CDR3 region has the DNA TGTGCCAGCAGTTACCGCTGGACTAGCGGGAGGGGAGAGACCCAGTACTTC.